The 32 T cell receptor beta chains below come from one sample, sequenced in a study of blood T cell repertoires in COVID-19. TCRdb's table, derived via immunoSEQ multiplex PCR, lists solely in-frame clones and lacks some. The table shows around 200,000 clones, with around 83% occurring only once. The sample consisted of peripheral blood. All receptors derive from a woman between 45 and 60 years old with acute or convalescent COVID-19.

CDR3 amino acids: CATSDPDKDIQYF. CDR3 nucleotide sequence: TGTGCCACCAGTGACCCTGACAAGGACATTCAGTACTTC. The genes are TRBV24-1 and TRBJ2-4; D gene uncertain. The CDR3 contains 13 residues. Trimming shortened V by 4 bases and J by 8 bases, and 11 bases separated the two germline ends. From germline, CDR1 is KGHDR and CDR2 SFDVKD.

This chain connects TRBV10-1 to TRBJ1-1, with D perhaps matching TRBD1 (5 bases). Germline V gene data show CDR1 as WNHNN and CDR2 as SYGVQD (reference sequence). Trimming removed 3 bases from V and 1 base from J, with 15 bases in between. The CDR3 sequence is 16 residues long. As DNA, the CDR3 is TGCGCCAGCAGTGACAGTCAGGGATTTGGGAACACTGAAGCTTTCTTT. Its protein product is CASSDSQGFGNTEAFF.

This clone is a singleton in its sample. The V call is TRBV5-1, the J call TRBJ2-1, with 8 bases fitting TRBD2. CDR1 and CDR2 from the germline V gene are SGHRS and YFSETQ. The trim removed 1 base at V and 6 bases at J, leaving 6 bases unmatched. CDR3 size: 15 residues. The CDR3 loop is CASSLSAGATNEQFF. In nucleotides, the CDR3 is TGCGCCAGCAGCTTGTCAGCGGGAGCGACCAATGAGCAGTTCTTC.

The rearrangement links TRBV3-1 (or the pseudogene TRBV3-2) to TRBJ2-5, with TRBD2 matching 9 bases. Looked up from germline, CDR1 is LGHDT and CDR2 is YNNKEL (reference sequence). The length of the CDR3 is 17 residues. J lost 1 base, V lost 5 bases, and 11 bases had no gene match. CDR3 in amino acids: CASSSQIAGVAQETQYF. DNA for the CDR3: TGTGCCAGCAGCTCGCAAATAGCGGGAGTTGCCCAAGAGACCCAGTACTTC.

The rearrangement joins TRBV2 to TRBJ2-5; tentative D call: TRBD2 (5 bases). The V and J ends lost 7 bases and 4 bases respectively, with 13 bases between them. The CDR3 has 13 amino acids. Germline lookup yields CDR1 SNHLY and CDR2 FYNNEI. DNA of the CDR3: TGTGCCAGCAACCCGGGGATGGGAGAGACCCAGTACTTC. It codes for CASNPGMGETQYF.

The chain links TRBV5-6 to TRBJ1-4; no clear D gene. Germline lookup yields CDR1 SGHDT and CDR2 YYEEEE. The CDR3 has 15 residues. V dropped 0 bases and J dropped 6 bases, with 12 bases sitting between them. The CDR3 spells CASSLVQATDEKLFF. CDR3 sequence (DNA): TGTGCCAGCAGCTTGGTGCAGGCTACCGATGAAAAACTGTTTTTT.

The gene calls are TRBV5-1 and TRBJ2-1; D remains ambiguous. The V and J ends lost 2 bases and 3 bases respectively, with 12 bases between them. The CDR3 is made up of 15 amino acids. Germline CDR1 SGHRS, CDR2 YFSETQ. The CDR3 loop is CASSFEAAYYNEQFF. CDR3 sequence (DNA): TGCGCCAGCAGCTTCGAGGCCGCCTACTACAATGAGCAGTTCTTC. Based on the CDR3 plus reference TRBV5-1 and TRBJ2-1, the full variable domain is KAGVTQTPRYLIKTRGQQVTLSCSPISGHRSVSWYQQTPGQGLQFLFEYFSETQRNKGNFPGRFSGRQFSNSRSEMNVSTLELGDSALYLCASSFEAAYYNEQFFGPGTRLTVL.

V is TRBV20-1 and J is TRBJ1-2; D possibly corresponds to TRBD1 (5 bases). The V and J ends lost 3 bases and 8 bases respectively, with 22 bases between them. Germline V gene data show CDR1 as DFQATT and CDR2 as SNEGSKA (reference sequence). CDR3 size: 15 residues. CDR3 in amino acids: CSASGGTPVFEGYTF. CDR3 DNA sequence: TGCAGTGCTAGTGGTGGGACTCCCGTCTTTGAGGGCTACACCTTC.

V is TRBV3-1 (or the pseudogene TRBV3-2) and J is TRBJ1-3, with D uncertain. The length of the CDR3 is 13 residues. Trimming removed 0 bases from V and 14 bases from J, with 14 bases in between. The V gene's germline CDR1 is LGHDT and CDR2 YNNKEL (reference sequence). CDR3 sequence: CASSQDPLSRVYF. In DNA, the CDR3 is TGTGCCAGCAGCCAAGACCCACTTTCAAGAGTATATTTT.

This sequence joins TRBV30 and TRBJ1-1; the D is unclear. Germline CDR1 is GTSNPN and CDR2 is SVGIG (reference sequence). The CDR3 sequence is 10 residues long. V was pared by 7 bases and J by 4 bases, with 7 bases between. CDR3 sequence (DNA): TGTGCCTTAGGAGGCACTGAAGCTTTCTTT. It encodes CALGGTEAFF.

J is TRBJ2-7 and V is TRBV3-1 (or the pseudogene TRBV3-2), with TRBD1 matching over 12 bases. The CDR3 has 15 residues. The V gene's germline CDR1 is LGHDT and CDR2 YNNKEL (reference sequence). V trimming: 2 bases; J trimming: 6 bases; junction bases outside the gene matches: 5. This CDR3 reads CASSQWGQGASEQYF. The CDR3 DNA sequence: TGTGCCAGCAGCCAATGGGGACAGGGGGCGAGCGAGCAGTACTTC.

This clone was detected only a few times. This sequence joins TRBV2 and TRBJ2-2; a weak D match, TRBD1 (6 bases). CDR1 and CDR2 (germline): SNHLY, FYNNEI. V lost 2 bases and J 6 bases, leaving 13 bases between the germline ends. The CDR3 runs to 15 residues. The CDR3 nucleotides read TGTGCCAGCAGTGAACAGGGACAAGGTCCCGGGGAGCTGTTTTTT. Its translation is CASSEQGQGPGELFF.

The CDR3, as DNA: TGTGCCATCAGTGAGTTAATAGCGGGAGCCACCGGGGAGCTGTTTTTT. Its translation is CAISELIAGATGELFF. The chain carries TRBV10-3 and TRBJ2-2; 9 bases fit TRBD2. Germline V lookup: CDR1 ENHRY, CDR2 SYGVKD. With 1 base clipped from V and 4 bases from J, the junction kept 4 bases outside the gene matches. CDR3 size: 16 residues.

This chain joins TRBV3-1 (or the pseudogene TRBV3-2) and TRBJ1-6; no clear D gene. Germline CDR1 and CDR2: LGHDT and YNNKEL (reference sequence). The CDR3 spans 14 residues. With 1 base removed from V and 4 bases from J, the gap between germline ends came to 5 bases. The CDR3 DNA follows: TGTGCCAGCAGCCAAGCCAGGTATAATTCACCCCTCCACTTT. This codes for CASSQARYNSPLHF.

This CDR3 reads CATSRDRGVGGYTF. The CDR3 coding sequence is TGTGCCACCAGCAGAGATCGGGGGGTCGGTGGCTACACCTTC. V is TRBV15 and J is TRBJ1-2; perhaps TRBD1 as D (5 bases). Germline V CDR1 and CDR2: LNHNV, YYDKDF (reference sequence). V was shortened by 0 bases and J by 7 bases, with 12 bases between the two germline ends. CDR3 length: 14 residues.

The CDR3 DNA reads TGTGCCACCACTCCCGGGGTAACCGGGGAGCTGTTTTTT. It translates to CATTPGVTGELFF. The J gene is TRBJ2-2, the V gene TRBV24-1; TRBD2 is a possible D gene (5 bases). CDR1 and CDR2 from the germline V gene are KGHDR and SFDVKD. Trimming removed 8 bases from V and 5 bases from J, with 11 bases in between. The CDR3 is made up of 13 amino acids.

The chain is built from TRBV27 and TRBJ2-7; perhaps TRBD1 as D (6 bases). CDR3 length equals 17 residues. Germline values: CDR1 MNHEY, CDR2 SMNVEV (reference sequence). Trimming cost V 5 bases and J 2 bases, with 22 bases left between them. The CDR3 here is CASSGASGTRGTYEQYF. DNA of the CDR3: TGTGCCAGCAGTGGAGCTTCCGGGACAAGGGGGACCTACGAGCAGTACTTC.

The chain joins TRBV7-2 to TRBJ2-1; D may be TRBD2 (5 bases). Trimming removed 1 base from V and 9 bases from J, with 10 bases in between. CDR1 is SGHTA and CDR2 is FQGNSA in the germline V gene. The CDR3 extends over 13 amino acids. The CDR3 loop is CASSLERDGEQFF. DNA of the CDR3: TGTGCCAGCAGCTTAGAACGGGATGGTGAGCAGTTCTTC. Supplemented by reference TRBV7-2 and TRBJ2-1, the full variable domain reads GAGVSQSPSNKVTEKGKDVELRCDPISGHTALYWYRQSLGQGLEFLIYFQGNSAPDKSGLPSDRFSAERTGGSVSTLTIQRTQQEDSAVYLCASSLERDGEQFFGPGTRLTVL.

To note about this clone: The sample holds other DNA sequences that translate to the same CDR3. The chain links TRBV5-1 to TRBJ2-7; tentatively, D is TRBD1 (5 bases). The CDR3 is made up of 12 amino acids. V dropped 4 bases and J dropped 2 bases, with 7 bases sitting between them. From germline, CDR1 is SGHRS and CDR2 YFSETQ. The CDR3 here is CASSQDTYEQYF. DNA of the CDR3: TGCGCCAGCAGCCAGGACACCTACGAGCAGTACTTC.

V gene TRBV9 combines with J gene TRBJ1-3, with TRBD1 matching over 7 bases. This CDR3 has 16 residues. The V gene end was trimmed by 0 bases and the J gene end by 0 bases; junction bases not matched to a gene: 3. CDR1 and CDR2 (germline): SGDLS, YYNGEE. CDR3 region: CASSVAGGFSGNTIYF. The CDR3 coding sequence is TGTGCCAGCAGCGTAGCAGGGGGGTTCTCTGGAAACACCATATATTTT.

This clone appeared a single time. This chain connects TRBV24-1 to TRBJ2-3; the match to TRBD2 covers 7 bases. Trimming removed 1 base from V and 5 bases from J; junction bases left unmatched: 11. The CDR3 length is 17 residues. Looked up from germline, CDR1 is KGHDR and CDR2 is SFDVKD. Here the CDR3 reads CATSDFQTSRRRDTQYF. The CDR3 nucleotides are TGTGCCACCAGTGATTTTCAGACTAGCCGCCGTAGAGATACGCAGTATTTT.

The rearrangement links TRBV6-2 or TRBV6-3 to TRBJ2-1; TRBD2 matches at 12 bases. The CDR3 has 16 amino acids. Germline values: CDR1 MNHEY, CDR2 SVGEGT. Unmatched junction bases numbered 2, after V lost 2 bases and J lost 3 bases. The CDR3 DNA reads TGTGCCAGCAGTTACCCGACTAGCGGGAGCTACAATGAGCAGTTCTTC. As protein: CASSYPTSGSYNEQFF.

This chain joins TRBV24-1 and TRBJ2-1; D ambiguous. Germline V gene data show CDR1 as KGHDR and CDR2 as SFDVKD. Trimming shortened V by 3 bases and J by 0 bases, and 17 bases separated the two germline ends. The CDR3 covers 18 residues. In DNA form, the CDR3 reads TGTGCCACCAGTGATGCTTATGTGACCCCTAGCTCCTACAATGAGCAGTTCTTC. Amino acids: CATSDAYVTPSSYNEQFF.

With respect to this clone: The junction shows a germline mismatch at one end, possibly a read error. V is TRBV2 and J is TRBJ1-2; no reliable D call. The CDR3 is 11 amino acids. The germline V gene encodes CDR1 SNHLY and CDR2 FYNNEI. CDR3 sequence (DNA): TGTGCCAGCAGTGATAGTGCGAACGGACTCTTC. Protein product: CASSDSANGLF. The full variable domain, with the rest looked up from reference TRBV2 and TRBJ1-2, is EPEVTQTPSHQVTQMGQEVILRCVPISNHLYFYWYRQILGQKVEFLVSFYNNEISEKSEIFDDQFSVERPDGSNFTLKIRSTKLEDSAMYFCASSDSANGLFGSGTRLTVV.

The J gene is TRBJ2-7, the V gene TRBV5-1; no definite D call. The CDR3 runs to 13 residues. Germline V lookup: CDR1 SGHRS, CDR2 YFSETQ. Between the trimmed V and J ends, which lost 0 bases and 6 bases, there was a span of 10 bases. In DNA form, the CDR3 reads TGCGCCAGCAGCTTGGAACTGGTAAGCGAGCAGTACTTC. Translation: CASSLELVSEQYF.

The rearrangement uses TRBV6-1 and TRBJ1-2, with a tentative D call TRBD1 (5 bases). Trimming took 2 bases from V and 13 from J, leaving 14 bases between them. Germline CDR1 reads MNHNS; CDR2 reads SASEGT. The CDR3 has 12 residues. As DNA, the CDR3 is TGTGCCAGCAGTGAATCCACAGGCCCGTTCACCTTC. Its protein is CASSESTGPFTF.

The V call is TRBV5-1, the J call TRBJ2-5; 11 bases agree with TRBD1. CDR3 length: 16 amino acids. After removal of 3 bases from V and 4 bases from J, the junction contained 8 bases not matched to a gene. Germline CDR1 SGHRS, CDR2 YFSETQ. The CDR3 sequence: CASSSQDRGRRETQYF. The CDR3 nucleotides read TGCGCCAGCAGCTCACAGGACAGGGGGCGCCGAGAGACCCAGTACTTC.

As DNA, the CDR3 is TGTGCTAGTGGGCTCCCGGGAGGGGTCAGGGAGACCCAGTACTTC. This codes for CASGLPGGVRETQYF. V is TRBV12-5 and J is TRBJ2-5; 8 bases align to TRBD2. This CDR3 contains 15 residues. Trimming cost V 6 bases and J 5 bases; bases outside gene matches: 11. The germline V gene encodes CDR1 LGHNT and CDR2 FRNRAP. The full variable domain, rest sourced from reference TRBV12-5 and TRBJ2-5, is DARVTQTPRHKVTEMGQEVTMRCQPILGHNTVFWYRQTMMQGLELLAYFRNRAPLDDSGMPKDRFSAEMPDATLATLKIQPSEPRDSAVYFCASGLPGGVRETQYFGPGTRLLVL.

The chain links TRBV21-1 to TRBJ2-1; the table gives TRBD2 as D, unverified against the DNA. TRBV21-1 is a pseudogene locus. This CDR3 comprises 16 residues. The CDR3, as DNA: TGTGCCAGCCAACGCCCGGGACTACCTTTTTACAATGAGCAGTTCTTC. Translated, it gives CASQRPGLPFYNEQFF.

This chain links TRBV28 with TRBJ1-1; D may be TRBD1 (6 bases). The V gene's germline CDR1 is MDHEN and CDR2 SYDVKM. The CDR3 contains 14 residues. Trimming stripped 7 bases from V and 6 bases from J, with 18 bases between. CDR3 sequence: CASNPTGHLSEAFF. The DNA of the CDR3 is TGTGCCAGCAATCCGACAGGCCATTTGTCTGAAGCTTTCTTT.

This rearrangement joins TRBV28 to TRBJ1-5; 9 nucleotides line up with TRBD1. The CDR3 is made up of 12 amino acids. Per germline, CDR1 MDHEN and CDR2 SYDVKM. V lost 11 bases and J lost 8; bases outside the gene matches: 7. The CDR3 bases are TGTGCCTTGGGACAGGGTAAGAAGCCCCAGCATTTT. It encodes CALGQGKKPQHF.

The DNA for the CDR3 is TGTGCCTGGAGACTAGCGGGAGCGCGGCAAGAGACCCAGTACTTC. It codes for CAWRLAGARQETQYF. The rearrangement links TRBV30 to TRBJ2-5; TRBD2 aligns across 11 bases. The CDR3 sequence is 15 residues long. V lost 3 bases to trimming and J lost 2 bases; unmatched junction nucleotides: 5. CDR1 is GTSNPN, CDR2 SVGIG, per germline (reference sequence). The entire variable domain, with the rest obtained from reference TRBV30 and TRBJ2-5, is as follows: SQTIHQWPATLVQPVGSPLSLECTVEGTSNPNLYWYRQAAGRGLQLLFYSVGIGQISSEVPQNLSASRPQDRQFILSSKKLLLSDSGFYLCAWRLAGARQETQYFGPGTRLLVL.